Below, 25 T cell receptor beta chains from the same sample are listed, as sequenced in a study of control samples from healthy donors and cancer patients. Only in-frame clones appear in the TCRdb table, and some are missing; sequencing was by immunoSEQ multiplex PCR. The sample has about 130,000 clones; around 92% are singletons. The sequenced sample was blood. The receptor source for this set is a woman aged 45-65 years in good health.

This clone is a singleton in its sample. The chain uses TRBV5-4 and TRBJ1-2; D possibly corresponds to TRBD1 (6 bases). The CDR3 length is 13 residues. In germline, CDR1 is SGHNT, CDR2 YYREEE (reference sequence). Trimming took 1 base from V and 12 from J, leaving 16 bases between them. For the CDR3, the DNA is TGTGCCAGCAGCTTGATGGTAGAGGGGGACAACACCTTC. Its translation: CASSLMVEGDNTF.

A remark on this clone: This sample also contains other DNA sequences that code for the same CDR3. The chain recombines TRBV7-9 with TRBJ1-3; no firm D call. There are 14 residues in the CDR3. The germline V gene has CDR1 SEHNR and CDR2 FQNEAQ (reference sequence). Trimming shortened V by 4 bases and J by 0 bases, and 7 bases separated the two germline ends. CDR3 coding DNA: TGTGCCAGCAGCTCCTTGAGCTCTGGAAACACCATATATTTT. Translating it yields CASSSLSSGNTIYF.

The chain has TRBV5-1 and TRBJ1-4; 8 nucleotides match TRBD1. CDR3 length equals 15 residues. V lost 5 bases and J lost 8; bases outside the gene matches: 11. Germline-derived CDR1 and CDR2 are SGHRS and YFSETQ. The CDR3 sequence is CASRQGAGVSEKLFF. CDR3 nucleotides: TGCGCCAGCAGGCAGGGGGCTGGTGTAAGCGAAAAACTGTTTTTT.

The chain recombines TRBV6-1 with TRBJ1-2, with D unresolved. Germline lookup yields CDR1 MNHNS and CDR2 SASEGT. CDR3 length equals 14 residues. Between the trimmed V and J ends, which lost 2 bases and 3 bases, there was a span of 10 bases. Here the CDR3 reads CASSEPTAYYGYTF. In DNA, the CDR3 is TGTGCCAGCAGTGAACCTACAGCCTACTATGGCTACACCTTC.

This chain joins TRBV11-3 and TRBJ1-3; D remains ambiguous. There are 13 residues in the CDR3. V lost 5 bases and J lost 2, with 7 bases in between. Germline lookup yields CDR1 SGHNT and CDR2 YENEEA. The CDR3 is CASSKTAGNTIYF. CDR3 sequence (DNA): TGTGCCAGCAGCAAGACCGCTGGAAACACCATATATTTT.

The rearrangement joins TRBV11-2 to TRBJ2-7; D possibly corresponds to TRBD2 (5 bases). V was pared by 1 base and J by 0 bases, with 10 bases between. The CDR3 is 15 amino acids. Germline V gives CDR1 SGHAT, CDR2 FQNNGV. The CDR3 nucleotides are TGTGCCAGCAGCTTAGGCCTGGGGAGCTCCTACGAGCAGTACTTC. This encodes CASSLGLGSSYEQYF.

CDR3 sequence reads: CASSGIYEQYF. The CDR3 region has the DNA TGTGCCAGCAGTGGCATCTACGAGCAGTACTTC. The chain links TRBV2 to TRBJ2-7; D uncertain. This CDR3 spans 11 amino acids. V was pared by 4 bases and J by 3 bases, with 4 bases between. Germline CDR1 SNHLY, CDR2 FYNNEI.

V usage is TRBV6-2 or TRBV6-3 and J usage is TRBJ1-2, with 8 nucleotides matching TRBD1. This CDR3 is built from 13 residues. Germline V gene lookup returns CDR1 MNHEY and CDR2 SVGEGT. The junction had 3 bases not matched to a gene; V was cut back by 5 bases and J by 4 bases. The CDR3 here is CASSTGGAYGYTF. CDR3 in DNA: TGTGCCAGCAGTACAGGGGGGGCCTATGGCTACACCTTC.

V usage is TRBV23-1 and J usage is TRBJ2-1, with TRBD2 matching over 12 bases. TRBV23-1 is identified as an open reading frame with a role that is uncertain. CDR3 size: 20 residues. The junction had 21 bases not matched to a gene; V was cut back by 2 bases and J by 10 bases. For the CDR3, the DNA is TGCGCCAGCAGTCAACCGGGGCTAGCGGGGGGGCTAAGGTGGTCCTACGAGCAGTTCTTC. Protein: CASSQPGLAGGLRWSYEQFF.

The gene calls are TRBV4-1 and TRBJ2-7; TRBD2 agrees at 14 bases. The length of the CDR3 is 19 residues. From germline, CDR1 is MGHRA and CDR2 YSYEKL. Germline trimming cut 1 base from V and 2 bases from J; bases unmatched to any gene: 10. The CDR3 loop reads CASSQAHWTSGGPAYEQYF. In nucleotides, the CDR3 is TGCGCCAGCAGCCAAGCCCATTGGACTAGCGGGGGGCCGGCCTACGAGCAGTACTTC.

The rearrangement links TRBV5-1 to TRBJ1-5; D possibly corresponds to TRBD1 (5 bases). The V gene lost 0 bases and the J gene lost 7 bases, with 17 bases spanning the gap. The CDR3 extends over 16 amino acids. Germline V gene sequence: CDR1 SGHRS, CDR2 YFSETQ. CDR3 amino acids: CASSLGDSPAGQPQHF. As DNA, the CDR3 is TGCGCCAGCAGCTTGGGTGACAGCCCCGCCGGGCAGCCCCAGCATTTT.

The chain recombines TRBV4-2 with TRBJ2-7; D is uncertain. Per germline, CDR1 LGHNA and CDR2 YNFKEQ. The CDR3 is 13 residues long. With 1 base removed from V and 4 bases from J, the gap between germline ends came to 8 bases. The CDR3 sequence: CASSQGSAYEQYF. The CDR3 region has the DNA TGTGCCAGCAGCCAAGGATCGGCGTACGAGCAGTACTTC.

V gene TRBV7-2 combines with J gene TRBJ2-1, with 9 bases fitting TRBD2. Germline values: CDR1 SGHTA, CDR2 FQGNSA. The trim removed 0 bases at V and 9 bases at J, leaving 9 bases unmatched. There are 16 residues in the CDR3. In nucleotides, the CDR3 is TGTGCCAGCAGCTTAGCGGTAGCGGGAGTCGAGGGTGAGCAGTTCTTC. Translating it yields CASSLAVAGVEGEQFF.

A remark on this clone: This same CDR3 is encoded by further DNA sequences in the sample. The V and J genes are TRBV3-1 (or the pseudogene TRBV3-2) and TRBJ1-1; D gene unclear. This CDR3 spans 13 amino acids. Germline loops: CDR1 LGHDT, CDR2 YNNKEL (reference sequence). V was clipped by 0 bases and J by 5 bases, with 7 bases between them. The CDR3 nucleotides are TGTGCCAGCAGCCAAGATTTGGGGACTGAAGCTTTCTTT. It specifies CASSQDLGTEAFF.

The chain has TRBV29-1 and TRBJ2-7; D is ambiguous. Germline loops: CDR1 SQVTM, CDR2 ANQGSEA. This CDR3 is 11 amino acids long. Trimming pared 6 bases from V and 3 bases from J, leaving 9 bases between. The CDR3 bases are TGCAGCGTCGCACTACTCTACGAGCAGTACTTC. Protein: CSVALLYEQYF.

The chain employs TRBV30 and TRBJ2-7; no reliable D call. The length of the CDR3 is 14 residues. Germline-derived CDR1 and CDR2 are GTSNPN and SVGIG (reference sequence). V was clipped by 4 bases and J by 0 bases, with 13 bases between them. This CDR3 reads CAWTFRADSYEQYF. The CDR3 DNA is TGTGCCTGGACCTTCCGGGCCGACTCCTACGAGCAGTACTTC.

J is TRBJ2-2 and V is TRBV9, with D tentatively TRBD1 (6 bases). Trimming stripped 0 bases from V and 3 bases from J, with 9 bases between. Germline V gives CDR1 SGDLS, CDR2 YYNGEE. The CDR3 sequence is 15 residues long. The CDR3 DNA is TGTGCCAGCAGCGTAGATTACAGGGACACCGGGGAGCTGTTTTTT. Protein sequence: CASSVDYRDTGELFF.

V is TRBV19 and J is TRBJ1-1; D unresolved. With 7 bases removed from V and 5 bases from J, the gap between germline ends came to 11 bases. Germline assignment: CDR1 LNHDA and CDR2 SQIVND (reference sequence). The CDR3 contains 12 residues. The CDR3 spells CASKLKGTEAFF. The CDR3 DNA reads TGTGCCAGTAAATTAAAGGGAACTGAAGCTTTCTTT. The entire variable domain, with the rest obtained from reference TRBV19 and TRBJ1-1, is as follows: DGGITQSPKYLFRKEGQNVTLSCEQNLNHDAMYWYRQDPGQGLRLIYYSQIVNDFQKGDIAEGYSVSREKKESFPLTVTSAQKNPTAFYLCASKLKGTEAFFGQGTRLTVV.

CDR3 bases: TGCGCCAGCAGCTTGGACTCAGGATTCTATGGCTACACCTTC. Protein sequence: CASSLDSGFYGYTF. The rearrangement joins TRBV5-1 to TRBJ1-2; no clear D gene. Germline loops: CDR1 SGHRS, CDR2 YFSETQ. The CDR3 extends over 14 amino acids. The V end lost 0 bases, the J end lost 4 bases, and 10 bases lay between the germline ends.

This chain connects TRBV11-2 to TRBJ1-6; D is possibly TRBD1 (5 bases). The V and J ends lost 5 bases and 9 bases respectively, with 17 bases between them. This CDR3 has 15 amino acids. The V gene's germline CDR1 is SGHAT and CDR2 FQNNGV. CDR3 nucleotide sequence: TGTGCCAGCAGCCCCCGGGAGGGGCTACGTTCACCCCTCCACTTT. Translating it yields CASSPREGLRSPLHF.

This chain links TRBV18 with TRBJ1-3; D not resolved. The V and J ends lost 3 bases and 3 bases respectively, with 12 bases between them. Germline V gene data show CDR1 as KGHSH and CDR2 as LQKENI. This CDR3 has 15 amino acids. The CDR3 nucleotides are TGTGCCAGCTCACCGACCGGAAGCTATGGAAACACCATATATTTT. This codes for CASSPTGSYGNTIYF.

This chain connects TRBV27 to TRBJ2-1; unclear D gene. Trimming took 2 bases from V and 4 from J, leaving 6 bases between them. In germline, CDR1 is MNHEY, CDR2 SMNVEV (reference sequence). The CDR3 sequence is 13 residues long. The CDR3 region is CASSLLNYNEQFF. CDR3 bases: TGTGCCAGCAGTTTACTTAATTACAATGAGCAGTTCTTC.

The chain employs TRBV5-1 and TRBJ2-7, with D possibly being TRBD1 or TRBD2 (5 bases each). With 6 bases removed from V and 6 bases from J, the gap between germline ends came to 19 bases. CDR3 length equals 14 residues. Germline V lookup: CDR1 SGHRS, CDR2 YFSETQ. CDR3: CASNGAGFPSEQYF. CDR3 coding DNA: TGCGCCAGCAACGGGGCAGGGTTCCCGTCCGAGCAGTACTTC. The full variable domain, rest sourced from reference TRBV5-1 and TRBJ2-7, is KAGVTQTPRYLIKTRGQQVTLSCSPISGHRSVSWYQQTPGQGLQFLFEYFSETQRNKGNFPGRFSGRQFSNSRSEMNVSTLELGDSALYLCASNGAGFPSEQYFGPGTRLTVT.

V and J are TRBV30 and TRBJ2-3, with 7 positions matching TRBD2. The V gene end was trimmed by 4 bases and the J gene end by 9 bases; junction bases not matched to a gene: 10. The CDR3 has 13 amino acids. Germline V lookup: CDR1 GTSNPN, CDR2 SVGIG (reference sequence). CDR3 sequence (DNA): TGTGCCTGGACCGATTGGGCGGGAGCAACGCAGTATTTT. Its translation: CAWTDWAGATQYF.

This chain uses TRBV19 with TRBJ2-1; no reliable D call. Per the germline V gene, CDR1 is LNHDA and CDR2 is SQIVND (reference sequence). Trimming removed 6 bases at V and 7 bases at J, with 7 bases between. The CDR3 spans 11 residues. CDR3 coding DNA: TGTGCCAGTAGGCTGGGGAATGAGCAGTTCTTC. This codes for CASRLGNEQFF.